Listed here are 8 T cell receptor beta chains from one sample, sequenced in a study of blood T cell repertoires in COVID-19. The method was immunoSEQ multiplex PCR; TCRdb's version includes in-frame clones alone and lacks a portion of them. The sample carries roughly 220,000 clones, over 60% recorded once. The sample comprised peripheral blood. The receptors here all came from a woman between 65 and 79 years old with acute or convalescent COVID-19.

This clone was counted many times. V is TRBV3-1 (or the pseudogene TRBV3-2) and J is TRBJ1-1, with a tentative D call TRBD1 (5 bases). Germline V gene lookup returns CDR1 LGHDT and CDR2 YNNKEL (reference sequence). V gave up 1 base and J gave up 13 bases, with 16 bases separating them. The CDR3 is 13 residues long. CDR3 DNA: TGTGCCAGCAGCCAAGGGCAGGGTGTCTCAGTTTTCTTT. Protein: CASSQGQGVSVFF.

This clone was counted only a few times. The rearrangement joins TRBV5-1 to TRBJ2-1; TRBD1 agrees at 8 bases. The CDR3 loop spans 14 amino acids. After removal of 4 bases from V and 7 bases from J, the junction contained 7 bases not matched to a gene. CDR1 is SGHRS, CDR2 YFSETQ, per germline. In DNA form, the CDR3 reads TGCGCCAGCAGCCCCCTACGGACAGGGAATGAGCAGTTCTTC. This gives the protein CASSPLRTGNEQFF.

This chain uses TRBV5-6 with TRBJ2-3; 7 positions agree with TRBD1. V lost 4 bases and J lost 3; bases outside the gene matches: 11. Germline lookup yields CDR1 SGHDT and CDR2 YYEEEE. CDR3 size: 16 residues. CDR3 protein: CASSPSVQGKTDTQYF. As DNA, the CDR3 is TGTGCCAGCAGCCCCTCGGTACAGGGGAAGACAGATACGCAGTATTTT.

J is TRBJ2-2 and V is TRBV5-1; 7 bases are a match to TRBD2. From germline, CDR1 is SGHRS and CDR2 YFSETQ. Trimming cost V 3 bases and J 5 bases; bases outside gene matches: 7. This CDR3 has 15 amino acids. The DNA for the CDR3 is TGCGCCAGCAGCTGGGCGGGAGTGGAAACCGGGGAGCTGTTTTTT. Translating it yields CASSWAGVETGELFF. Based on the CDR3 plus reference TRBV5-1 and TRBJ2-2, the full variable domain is KAGVTQTPRYLIKTRGQQVTLSCSPISGHRSVSWYQQTPGQGLQFLFEYFSETQRNKGNFPGRFSGRQFSNSRSEMNVSTLELGDSALYLCASSWAGVETGELFFGEGSRLTVL.

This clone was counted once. The CDR3 protein is CASKGQVVTEAFF. Here the CDR3 DNA reads TGTGCCAGCAAAGGACAGGTGGTCACTGAAGCTTTCTTT. J is TRBJ1-1 and V is TRBV12-3 or TRBV12-4; 7 nucleotides match TRBD1. Trimming removed 7 bases from V and 4 bases from J; junction bases left unmatched: 6. The CDR3 spans 13 residues.

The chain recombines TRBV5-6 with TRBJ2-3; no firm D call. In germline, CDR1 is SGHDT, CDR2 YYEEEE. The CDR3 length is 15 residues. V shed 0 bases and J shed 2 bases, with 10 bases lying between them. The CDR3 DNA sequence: TGTGCCAGCAGCTTGGGTGCCCACTACACAGATACGCAGTATTTT. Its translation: CASSLGAHYTDTQYF.

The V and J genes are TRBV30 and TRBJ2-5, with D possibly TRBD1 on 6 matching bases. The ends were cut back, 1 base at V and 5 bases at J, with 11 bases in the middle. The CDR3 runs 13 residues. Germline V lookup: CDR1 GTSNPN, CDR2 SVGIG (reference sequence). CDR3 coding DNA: TGTGCCTGGAGTGGAGGGGGTATGGAGACCCAGTACTTC. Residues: CAWSGGGMETQYF.

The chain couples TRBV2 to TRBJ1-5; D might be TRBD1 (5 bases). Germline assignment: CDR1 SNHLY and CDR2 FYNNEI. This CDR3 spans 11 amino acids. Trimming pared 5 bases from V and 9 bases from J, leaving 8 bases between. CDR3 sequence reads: CASSNTGPQHF. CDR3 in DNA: TGTGCCAGCAGTAATACAGGGCCCCAGCATTTT.